The clone carrying this T cell receptor (beta chain) is a singleton in its sample. Its antigen is as yet unknown. This CDR3 is 14 amino acids long. CDR1 is SGDLS, CDR2 YYNGEE, per germline. V was trimmed by 3 bases and J by 1 base, leaving 10 bases between them. These data come from a study of shared clonotypes between healthy human individuals. Findings and limits, study-wide: Non-shared clonotypes were found to have lower generation probabilities than the clonotypes that were shared by all four of the sorted-subset donors. Represented genetic and exposure-history diversity was restricted by having few donors. It was only blood that was sampled, and tissue repertoires likely differ.

The protocol was immunoSEQ multiplex PCR, while the TCRdb copy is restricted to in-frame clones and leaves out a portion. The data show 1,500,000 or so clones, 98% to 99% seen once. The sample was naive CD4+ T cells sorted from blood. Subset in this sample: CD45RA+ positively selected. The receptor's source is a man in his thirties or forties in good health. The rearrangement joins TRBV9 to TRBJ2-5; D is ambiguous. CDR3 bases: TGTGCCAGCAGCGCTCAGGCGATCCAAGAGACCCAGTACTTC. This encodes CASSAQAIQETQYF.